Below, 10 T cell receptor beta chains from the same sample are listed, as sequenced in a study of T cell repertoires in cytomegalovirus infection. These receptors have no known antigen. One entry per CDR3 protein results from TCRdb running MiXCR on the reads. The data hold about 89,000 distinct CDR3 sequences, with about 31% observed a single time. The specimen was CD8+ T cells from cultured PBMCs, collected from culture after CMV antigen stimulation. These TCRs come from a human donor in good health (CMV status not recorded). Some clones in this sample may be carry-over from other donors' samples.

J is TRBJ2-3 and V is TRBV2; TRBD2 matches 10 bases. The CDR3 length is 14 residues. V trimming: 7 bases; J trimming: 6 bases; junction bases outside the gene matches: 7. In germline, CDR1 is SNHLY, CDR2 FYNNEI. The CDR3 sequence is CASMESGGGDTQYF. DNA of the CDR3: TGTGCCAGCATGGAAAGCGGGGGGGGCGATACGCAGTATTTT.

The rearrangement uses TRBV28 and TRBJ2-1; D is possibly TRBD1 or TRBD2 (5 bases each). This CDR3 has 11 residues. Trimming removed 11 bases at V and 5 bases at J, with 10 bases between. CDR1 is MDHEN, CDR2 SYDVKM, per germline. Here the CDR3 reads CAGGGNNEQFF. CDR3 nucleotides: TGTGCCGGTGGGGGAAACAATGAGCAGTTCTTC. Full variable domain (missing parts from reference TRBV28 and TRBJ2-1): DVKVTQSSRYLVKRTGEKVFLECVQDMDHENMFWYRQDPGLGLRLIYFSYDVKMKEKGDIPEGYSVSREKKERFSLILESASTNQTSMYLCAGGGNNEQFFGPGTRLTVL.

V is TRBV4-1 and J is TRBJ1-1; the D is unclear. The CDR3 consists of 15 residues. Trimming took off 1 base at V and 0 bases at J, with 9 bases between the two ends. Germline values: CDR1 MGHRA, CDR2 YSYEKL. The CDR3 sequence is CASSQGRGMNTEAFF. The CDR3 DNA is TGCGCCAGCAGCCAAGGGAGAGGAATGAACACTGAAGCTTTCTTT.

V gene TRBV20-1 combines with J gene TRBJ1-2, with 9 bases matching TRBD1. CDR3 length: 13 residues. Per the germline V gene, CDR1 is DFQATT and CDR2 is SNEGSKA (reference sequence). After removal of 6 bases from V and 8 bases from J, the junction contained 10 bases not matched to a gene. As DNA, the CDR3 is TGCAGTGCGGAGGCGGGACAGGGCAGGGGCTACACCTTC. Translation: CSAEAGQGRGYTF.

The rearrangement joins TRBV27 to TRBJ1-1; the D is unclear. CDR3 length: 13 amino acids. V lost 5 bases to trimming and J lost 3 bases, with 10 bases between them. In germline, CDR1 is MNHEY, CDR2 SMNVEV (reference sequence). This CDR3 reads CASSVGKDTEAFF. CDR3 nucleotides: TGTGCCAGCAGTGTCGGAAAGGACACTGAAGCTTTCTTT.

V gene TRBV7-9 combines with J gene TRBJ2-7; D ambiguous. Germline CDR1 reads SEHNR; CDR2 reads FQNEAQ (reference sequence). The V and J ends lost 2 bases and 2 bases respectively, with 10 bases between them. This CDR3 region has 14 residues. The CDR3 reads CASSLSDGAYEQYF. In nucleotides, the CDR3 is TGTGCCAGCAGCTTATCGGACGGAGCCTACGAGCAGTACTTC.

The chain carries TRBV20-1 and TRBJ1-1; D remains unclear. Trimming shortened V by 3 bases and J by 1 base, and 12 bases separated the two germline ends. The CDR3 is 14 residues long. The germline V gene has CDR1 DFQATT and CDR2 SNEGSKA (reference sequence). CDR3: CSASLLNQNTEAFF. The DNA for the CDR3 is TGCAGTGCTAGTCTACTCAACCAGAACACTGAAGCTTTCTTT.

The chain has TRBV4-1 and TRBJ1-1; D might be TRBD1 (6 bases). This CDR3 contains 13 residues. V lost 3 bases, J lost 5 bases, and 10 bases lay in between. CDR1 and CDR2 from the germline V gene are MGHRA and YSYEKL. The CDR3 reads CASSHPGQTEAFF. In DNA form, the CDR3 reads TGCGCCAGCAGCCATCCCGGACAGACTGAAGCTTTCTTT.

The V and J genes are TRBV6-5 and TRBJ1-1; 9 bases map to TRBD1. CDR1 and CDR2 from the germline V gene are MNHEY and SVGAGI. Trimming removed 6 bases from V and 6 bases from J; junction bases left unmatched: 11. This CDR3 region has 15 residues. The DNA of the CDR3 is TGTGCCAGCAGCCCCGGGACAGGGCCTTCCCCTGAAGCTTTCTTT. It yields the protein CASSPGTGPSPEAFF.

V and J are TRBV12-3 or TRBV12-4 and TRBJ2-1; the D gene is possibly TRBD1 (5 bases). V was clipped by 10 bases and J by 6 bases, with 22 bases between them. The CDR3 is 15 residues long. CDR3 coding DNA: TGTGCCAACAGGAAGACTGGGCCTCCAGGCAATGAGCAGTTCTTC. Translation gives CANRKTGPPGNEQFF.